This passage covers 5 T cell receptor beta chains from one sample sequenced in a study of blood T cell repertoires in COVID-19. Assay used: immunoSEQ multiplex PCR; TCRdb lists only in-frame clones, some missing. The sample has 99,000 or so clones, roughly 80% seen once; the top ten hold 2.5% to 4%. The sequencing sample was made of peripheral blood. These receptors originate from a woman aged 80 or over with active or convalescent COVID-19.

V gene TRBV27 combines with J gene TRBJ2-5; 10 bases match TRBD1. Germline assignment: CDR1 MNHEY and CDR2 SMNVEV (reference sequence). J lost 3 bases, V lost 5 bases, and 6 bases had no gene match. The CDR3 extends over 15 amino acids. This chain's CDR3 is CASSPQTGGEETQYF. CDR3 DNA sequence: TGTGCCAGCAGTCCACAGACAGGGGGCGAAGAGACCCAGTACTTC.

CDR3 sequence (DNA): TGTGCCAGCAGTCTTAGCACTGAAGCTTTCTTT. Its translation: CASSLSTEAFF. The V gene is TRBV13, the J gene TRBJ1-1; no reliable D call. The V end was cut by 6 bases, the J end by 4 bases, with 6 bases between. CDR1 and CDR2 from the germline V gene are PRHDT and FYEKMQ (reference sequence). This CDR3 comprises 11 residues.

The chain couples TRBV6-6 to TRBJ1-2; TRBD1 matches 7 bases. The CDR3 contains 14 residues. Trimming took 1 base from V and 8 from J; bases not matched to a gene: 7. CDR1 and CDR2 (germline): MNHNY, SVGAGI (reference sequence). The CDR3 loop reads CASSYLTGSQGYTF. In nucleotides, the CDR3 is TGTGCCAGCAGTTACTTGACAGGGAGCCAGGGCTACACCTTC.

This clone was picked up one time. The chain uses TRBV7-2 and TRBJ1-4; D remains ambiguous. The CDR3 runs to 16 residues. Trimming shortened V by 4 bases and J by 1 base, and 13 bases separated the two germline ends. CDR1 is SGHTA and CDR2 is FQGNSA in the germline V gene. The CDR3 region has the DNA TGTGCCAGCAGCTATAGGCCCCCAGGAACTAATGAAAAACTGTTTTTT. Amino acids: CASSYRPPGTNEKLFF.

The rearrangement uses TRBV11-2 and TRBJ2-3, with 11 bases aligning to TRBD2. Losses at the gene ends were 3 bases for V and 3 bases for J; bases not matched to a gene: 2. Germline V gene data show CDR1 as SGHAT and CDR2 as FQNNGV. The CDR3 spans 15 residues. The CDR3 bases are TGTGCCAGCAGCTTTAGCGGGAGGGAGACAGATACGCAGTATTTT. Amino acids: CASSFSGRETDTQYF. Full variable domain (rest looked up from reference TRBV11-2 and TRBJ2-3): EAGVAQSPRYKIIEKRQSVAFWCNPISGHATLYWYQQILGQGPKLLIQFQNNGVVDDSQLPKDRFSAERLKGVDSTLKIQPAKLEDSAVYLCASSFSGRETDTQYFGPGTRLTVL.